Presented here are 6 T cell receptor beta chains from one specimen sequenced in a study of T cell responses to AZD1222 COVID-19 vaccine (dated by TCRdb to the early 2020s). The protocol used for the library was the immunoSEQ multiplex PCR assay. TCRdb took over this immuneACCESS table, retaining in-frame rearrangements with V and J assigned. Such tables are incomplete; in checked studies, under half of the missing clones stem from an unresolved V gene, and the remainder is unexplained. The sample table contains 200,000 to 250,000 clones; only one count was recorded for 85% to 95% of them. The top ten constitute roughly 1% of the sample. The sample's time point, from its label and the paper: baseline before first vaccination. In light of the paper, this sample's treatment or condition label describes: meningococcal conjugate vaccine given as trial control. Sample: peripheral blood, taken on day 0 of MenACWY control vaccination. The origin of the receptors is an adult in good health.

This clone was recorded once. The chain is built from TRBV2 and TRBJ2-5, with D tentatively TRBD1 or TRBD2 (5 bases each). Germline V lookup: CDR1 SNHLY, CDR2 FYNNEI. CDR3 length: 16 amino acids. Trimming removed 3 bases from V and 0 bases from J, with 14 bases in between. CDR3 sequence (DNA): TGTGCCAGCAGTGATCGAGGGACGGGGTACCAAGAGACCCAGTACTTC. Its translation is CASSDRGTGYQETQYF.

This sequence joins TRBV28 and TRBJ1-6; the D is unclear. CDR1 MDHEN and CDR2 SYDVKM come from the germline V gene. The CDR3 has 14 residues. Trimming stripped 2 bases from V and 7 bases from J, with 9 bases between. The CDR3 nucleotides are TGTGCCAGCAGTTTACCCGCCCTCAATTCACCCCTCCACTTT. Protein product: CASSLPALNSPLHF.

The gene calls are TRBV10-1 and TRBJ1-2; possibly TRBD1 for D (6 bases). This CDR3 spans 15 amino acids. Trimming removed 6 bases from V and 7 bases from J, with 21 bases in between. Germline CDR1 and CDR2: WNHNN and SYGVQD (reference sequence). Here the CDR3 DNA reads TGCGCCAGCAGGCGATCTGGGAACAGGGACCGTGGCTACACCTTC. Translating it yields CASRRSGNRDRGYTF.

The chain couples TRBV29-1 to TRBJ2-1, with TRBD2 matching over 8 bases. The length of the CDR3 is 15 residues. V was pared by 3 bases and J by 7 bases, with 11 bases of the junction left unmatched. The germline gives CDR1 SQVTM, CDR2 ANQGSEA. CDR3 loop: CSVEPRGGRSNEQFF. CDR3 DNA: TGCAGCGTTGAGCCCCGCGGGGGGCGGTCAAATGAGCAGTTCTTC.

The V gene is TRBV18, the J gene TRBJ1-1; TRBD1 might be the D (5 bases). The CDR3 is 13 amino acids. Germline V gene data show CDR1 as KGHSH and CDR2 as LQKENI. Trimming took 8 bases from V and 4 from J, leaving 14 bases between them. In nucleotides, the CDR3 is TGTGCCAGCCTACGGGACGGGCTCACTGAAGCTTTCTTT. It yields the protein CASLRDGLTEAFF.

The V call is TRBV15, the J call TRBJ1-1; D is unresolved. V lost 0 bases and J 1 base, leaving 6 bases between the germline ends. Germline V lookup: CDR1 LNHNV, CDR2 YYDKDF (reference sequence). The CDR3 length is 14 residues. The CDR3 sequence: CATSRDTANTEAFF. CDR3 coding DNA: TGTGCCACCAGCAGAGATACCGCGAACACTGAAGCTTTCTTT.